This T cell receptor beta chain comes out of a study of regulatory T cells in long-lasting Graves disease. The germline V gene has CDR1 MNHEY and CDR2 SMNVEV (reference sequence). This CDR3 has 16 amino acids. J gave up 5 bases and V 4 bases, and 8 bases lay outside the gene matches. This clonotype was recorded a few times. Time point here: newly diagnosed GD, antithyroid drugs for less than 3 months. The TCR library was prepared using RNA isolated from PBMCs. Arm-PCR of CDR3 regions and iRepertoire HTBI primers were the basis on which TCR beta libraries were built. TCRdb re-derived calls from the multiplex PCR reads in MiXCR, one entry per CDR3 protein. The data contain roughly 510,000 distinct CDR3 sequences, about 16% of them singletons. The same data also contributed to another study, on T cells in Graves' hyperthyroidism and ophthalmopathy.

The chain combines TRBV27 with TRBJ1-6, with 7 bases aligning to TRBD1. The receptor's source is a man aged 18 to 29 with Graves disease. The input for sequencing was peripheral blood mononuclear cells (PBMCs), taken at new diagnosis, from a patient treated with antithyroid drugs. DNA for the CDR3: TGTGCCAGCAGTTCCCTAGGGGGCGCAGATAATTCACCCCTCCACTTT. Its protein product is CASSSLGGADNSPLHF.